The 25 T cell receptor beta chains reported below all come from one sample, sequenced in a study of tumor-infiltrating lymphocytes in localized non-small cell lung cancer. Sequenced by immunoSEQ multiplex PCR; TCRdb stores in-frame clones only, minus some. The table shows about 23,000 clones, with approximately 70% occurring only once. Sample: lung tumor tissue. The receptors originated from a human donor with non-small cell lung cancer.

This clone was observed a few times. This chain connects TRBV30 to TRBJ1-4; 8 bases align to TRBD1. V was pared by 2 bases and J by 5 bases, with 4 bases of the junction left unmatched. The germline V gene encodes CDR1 GTSNPN and CDR2 SVGIG (reference sequence). The CDR3 is made up of 14 amino acids. CDR3 residues: CAWSQGQGNEKLFF. As DNA, the CDR3 is TGTGCCTGGAGTCAAGGACAGGGAAATGAAAAACTGTTTTTT. The whole variable domain, filled in from reference TRBV30 and TRBJ1-4, reads SQTIHQWPATLVQPVGSPLSLECTVEGTSNPNLYWYRQAAGRGLQLLFYSVGIGQISSEVPQNLSASRPQDRQFILSSKKLLLSDSGFYLCAWSQGQGNEKLFFGSGTQLSVL.

This rearrangement joins TRBV5-1 to TRBJ2-3, with D perhaps being TRBD1 or TRBD2 (5 bases each). The germline V and J ends were trimmed by 4 bases and 1 base, with 7 bases remaining between them. Germline V lookup: CDR1 SGHRS, CDR2 YFSETQ. There are 13 residues in the CDR3. The CDR3 bases are TGCGCCAGCAGCGGGGGAGGCACAGATACGCAGTATTTT. Its translation: CASSGGGTDTQYF.

This clone was picked up a small number of times. This chain uses TRBV19 with TRBJ1-2, with 10 bases matching TRBD1. CDR1 is LNHDA and CDR2 is SQIVND in the germline V gene (reference sequence). V shed 8 bases, J shed 4 bases, and the junction held 10 bases outside the gene matches. This CDR3 has 15 residues. The CDR3 is CASLAGTGASYGYTF. CDR3 coding DNA: TGTGCCAGTCTTGCCGGGACAGGGGCGAGCTATGGCTACACCTTC.

By sample share, this clone is medium-sized (0.01 to 0.1%). This sequence joins TRBV5-4 and TRBJ1-1; D is undetermined. The CDR3 has 15 amino acids. Germline V gene lookup returns CDR1 SGHNT and CDR2 YYREEE (reference sequence). V lost 4 bases and J 4 bases, leaving 17 bases between the germline ends. The CDR3 region has the DNA TGTGCCAGCAGCCCTGGAATCGGGTTTACCACTGAAGCTTTCTTT. It translates to CASSPGIGFTTEAFF.

The V and J genes are TRBV7-2 and TRBJ2-3, with TRBD2 matching over 7 bases. With V trimmed by 2 bases and J by 8 bases, 16 bases remained unmatched. Germline V gene lookup returns CDR1 SGHTA and CDR2 FQGNSA. The CDR3 contains 17 residues. The chain's CDR3 is CASSLPSTNLAVRTQYF. Here the CDR3 DNA reads TGTGCCAGCAGCTTACCCTCAACCAATCTAGCGGTGCGTACGCAGTATTTT.

This chain links TRBV29-1 with TRBJ1-2; D gene ambiguous. Germline V gene data show CDR1 as SQVTM and CDR2 as ANQGSEA. V was trimmed by 3 bases and J by 7 bases, leaving 21 bases between them. The CDR3 totals 15 residues. The CDR3 region has the DNA TGCAGCGTTGACAGCCCCGGGCTATACCCGTCTGGCTACACCTTC. Its translation is CSVDSPGLYPSGYTF.

The CDR3 sequence is CASSFTGTGSPLHF. For the CDR3, the DNA is TGTGCCAGCAGTTTCACCGGGACAGGGAGTCCCCTCCACTTT. The rearrangement uses TRBV6-5 and TRBJ1-6, with 9 nucleotides matching TRBD1. The V segment lost 4 bases and the J segment 13 bases; nucleotides outside the gene matches: 8. The CDR3 sequence is 14 residues long. CDR1 is MNHEY and CDR2 is SVGAGI in the germline V gene.

The genes are TRBV7-2 and TRBJ1-2; D remains ambiguous. The length of the CDR3 is 15 residues. The V end was cut by 1 base, the J end by 2 bases, with 11 bases between. The germline gives CDR1 SGHTA, CDR2 FQGNSA. Written as DNA, the CDR3 is TGTGCCAGCAGCTTAGTGTCCCAGGTGAACTATGGCTACACCTTC. As protein: CASSLVSQVNYGYTF. The full variable domain, with the rest looked up from reference TRBV7-2 and TRBJ1-2, is GAGVSQSPSNKVTEKGKDVELRCDPISGHTALYWYRQSLGQGLEFLIYFQGNSAPDKSGLPSDRFSAERTGGSVSTLTIQRTQQEDSAVYLCASSLVSQVNYGYTFGSGTRLTVV.

For this clone: Within the sample, other DNA sequences also encode this same CDR3. The chain combines TRBV15 with TRBJ1-5, with D possibly matching TRBD1 (5 bases). Germline assignment: CDR1 LNHNV and CDR2 YYDKDF (reference sequence). This CDR3 spans 14 amino acids. Trimming cost V 0 bases and J 7 bases, with 10 bases left between them. The CDR3 loop reads CATSRDRGGQPQHF. DNA of the CDR3: TGTGCCACCAGCAGAGATCGCGGGGGGCAGCCCCAGCATTTT.

The CDR3: CASSPRTSGTYEQYF. The CDR3 coding sequence is TGTGCCAGCTCACCTCGGACTAGCGGGACCTACGAGCAGTACTTC. The chain uses TRBV18 and TRBJ2-7; TRBD2 matches at 12 bases. Unmatched junction bases numbered 2, after V lost 3 bases and J lost 2 bases. Germline CDR1 and CDR2: KGHSH and LQKENI. CDR3 length: 15 amino acids.

This clone was counted once. This CDR3 reads CASSPPGQGVVRSTAFF. Written as DNA, the CDR3 is TGTGCCAGCAGCCCCCCGGGACAGGGGGTCGTTCGGAGCACAGCTTTCTTT. The J gene is TRBJ1-1, the V gene TRBV25-1; 11 bases line up with TRBD1. This CDR3 has 17 amino acids. The ends lost 6 bases at V and 10 bases at J; junction bases unmatched: 19. CDR1 MGHDK and CDR2 SYGVNS come from the germline V gene.

V and J are TRBV18 and TRBJ1-1; D call uncertain. Trimming shortened V by 1 base and J by 1 base, and 7 bases separated the two germline ends. Germline V CDR1 and CDR2: KGHSH, LQKENI. CDR3 length: 14 amino acids. The CDR3 loop reads CASSPHEGNTEAFF. CDR3 DNA: TGTGCCAGCTCACCACATGAAGGGAACACTGAAGCTTTCTTT.

The chain is built from TRBV2 and TRBJ1-1; D ambiguous. The ends were cut back, 4 bases at V and 1 base at J, with 7 bases in the middle. Germline V gene lookup returns CDR1 SNHLY and CDR2 FYNNEI. The CDR3 consists of 13 residues. CDR3 coding DNA: TGTGCCAGCAGTGTAACGGGGAACACTGAAGCTTTCTTT. It translates to CASSVTGNTEAFF.

This clone was detected a few times. The chain carries TRBV5-6 and TRBJ2-3, with D possibly TRBD1 on 5 matching bases. The germline gives CDR1 SGHDT, CDR2 YYEEEE. This CDR3 has 14 amino acids. Trimming cost V 4 bases and J 3 bases, with 12 bases left between them. The CDR3 DNA follows: TGTGCCAGCAGCCGAAGACAGCAAACAGATACGCAGTATTTT. Its translation is CASSRRQQTDTQYF.

The chain links TRBV5-4 to TRBJ1-6; 9 bases map to TRBD1. The CDR3 runs to 17 residues. With V trimmed by 4 bases and J by 9 bases, 14 bases remained unmatched. Germline CDR1 and CDR2: SGHNT and YYREEE (reference sequence). The CDR3 here is CASSQQGARSIGSPLHF. In DNA, the CDR3 is TGTGCCAGCAGCCAACAGGGGGCGCGATCAATTGGTTCACCCCTCCACTTT.

This clone was detected a few times. The chain is built from TRBV5-8 and TRBJ2-7; no reliable D call. The CDR3 contains 16 residues. The V end was cut by 4 bases, the J end by 3 bases, with 20 bases between. The germline gives CDR1 SGHTS, CDR2 YDEGEE. The CDR3 DNA sequence: TGTGCCAGCAGCCCGAAGACCCGGCAGGCGAACTACGAGCAGTACTTC. This encodes CASSPKTRQANYEQYF.

The V call is TRBV7-9, the J call TRBJ2-2; D call uncertain. The CDR3 spans 12 residues. Germline CDR1 reads SEHNR; CDR2 reads FQNEAQ (reference sequence). V gave up 8 bases and J gave up 5 bases, with 9 bases separating them. The CDR3 bases are TGTGCCAGCCCTGGGGTAACCGGGGAGCTGTTTTTT. It encodes CASPGVTGELFF.

Only a few counts were recorded for this clone. This chain joins TRBV6-1 and TRBJ1-5; TRBD1 might be the D (5 bases). The germline CDR1 and CDR2 sequences are MNHNS and SASEGT. V gave up 2 bases and J gave up 3 bases, with 11 bases separating them. This CDR3 region has 15 residues. The DNA for the CDR3 is TGTGCCAGCAGTGAAATGAGGGGAATCAATCAGCCCCAGCATTTT. Its translation: CASSEMRGINQPQHF.

V usage is TRBV7-2 and J usage is TRBJ1-4; 7 nucleotides align to TRBD1. Germline V gene data show CDR1 as SGHTA and CDR2 as FQGNSA. The CDR3 spans 14 residues. Trimming at V came to 5 bases and at J to 8 bases, leaving 8 bases not matched to a gene. Written as DNA, the CDR3 is TGTGCCAGCAGCGAAACTAGGGGGCGAGAAAAACTGTTTTTT. It is translated as CASSETRGREKLFF. Full variable domain (rest looked up from reference TRBV7-2 and TRBJ1-4): GAGVSQSPSNKVTEKGKDVELRCDPISGHTALYWYRQSLGQGLEFLIYFQGNSAPDKSGLPSDRFSAERTGGSVSTLTIQRTQQEDSAVYLCASSETRGREKLFFGSGTQLSVL.

The J gene is TRBJ2-1, the V gene TRBV15; TRBD1 might be the D (5 bases). Germline assignment: CDR1 LNHNV and CDR2 YYDKDF (reference sequence). This CDR3 has 14 residues. V lost 6 bases, J lost 0 bases, and 9 bases lay in between. The DNA of the CDR3 is TGTGCCACCAGGGGCGACAGCTCCTACAATGAGCAGTTCTTC. It translates to CATRGDSSYNEQFF.

The chain employs TRBV7-9 and TRBJ2-3, with D uncertain. V gave up 1 base and J gave up 2 bases, with 13 bases separating them. The length of the CDR3 is 16 residues. Per the germline V gene, CDR1 is SEHNR and CDR2 is FQNEAQ (reference sequence). The DNA for the CDR3 is TGTGCCAGCAGCTTAGGGGCTGGGCTGACCACAGATACGCAGTATTTT. Encoded protein: CASSLGAGLTTDTQYF.

This chain links TRBV15 with TRBJ2-1, with D possibly matching TRBD2 (6 bases). CDR3 size: 16 residues. V dropped 6 bases and J dropped 1 base, with 16 bases sitting between them. Per germline, CDR1 LNHNV and CDR2 YYDKDF (reference sequence). The CDR3 loop is CATRDGLRGSYNEQFF. The CDR3 nucleotides read TGTGCCACCAGGGATGGACTACGGGGGTCCTACAATGAGCAGTTCTTC.

The chain employs TRBV9 and TRBJ1-1, with 10 nucleotides matching TRBD1. The CDR3 has 15 amino acids. Unmatched junction bases numbered 8, after V lost 2 bases and J lost 7 bases. Looked up from germline, CDR1 is SGDLS and CDR2 is YYNGEE. In DNA form, the CDR3 reads TGTGCCAGCAGCGTGGGACAGGGGAGTGAGAGTGAAGCTTTCTTT. It yields the protein CASSVGQGSESEAFF.

CDR3 coding DNA: TGTGCCAGCAGTAGGGGGAAGAACGAGGGTACAGATACGCAGTATTTT. Translated, it gives CASSRGKNEGTDTQYF. The chain is built from TRBV25-1 and TRBJ2-3, with a tentative D call TRBD1 (6 bases). The CDR3 is 16 amino acids. V was trimmed by 5 bases and J by 3 bases, leaving 18 bases between them. Germline V gene lookup returns CDR1 MGHDK and CDR2 SYGVNS.

This chain uses TRBV6-5 with TRBJ1-1; tentative D call: TRBD1 (5 bases). This CDR3 region has 13 residues. The germline V gene encodes CDR1 MNHEY and CDR2 SVGAGI. V lost 5 bases and J lost 4, with 11 bases in between. The DNA for the CDR3 is TGTGCCAGCAGTGAGGGGCCGAGCACTGAAGCTTTCTTT. Its protein is CASSEGPSTEAFF.